The clone carrying this T cell receptor beta chain came up many times. The antigen is undetermined. TCR beta CDR3 regions were amplified from RNA. TCR CDR3 regions were first amplified by RT-PCR with HTBI primers. MiXCR was run by TCRdb on the multiplex PCR reads, yielding one entry per CDR3 protein. The repertoire includes approximately 100,000 distinct CDR3 sequences, 40% of them detected once, and about 9.4% sits in the top ten. Germline V gene lookup returns CDR1 SEHNR and CDR2 FQNEAQ (reference sequence). The CDR3 totals 12 residues. Trimming removed 6 bases at V and 6 bases at J, with 11 bases between. This record comes from a study of T cells in Graves' hyperthyroidism and ophthalmopathy. General study points: From stable hyperthyroidism, ophthalmopathy was separated by a 13 V-J model. The blood repertoire included most of the expanded thyroid clonotypes above 0.001.

Material for sequencing was peripheral blood or thyroid tissue (not recorded which). The chain employs TRBV7-9 and TRBJ1-2; D uncertain. The receptor's source is a woman younger than 45 with Graves' hyperthyroidism. CDR3 in amino acids: CASRFGLNGYTF. For the CDR3, the DNA is TGTGCCAGCAGGTTCGGGTTAAATGGCTACACCTTC.